A single T cell receptor beta chain is shown here with its context. The antigen it recognizes is unknown. Nothing much larger sits one base from this clone, and base qualities are not available. The CDR3 goes from the cysteine to the phenylalanine over 13 residues. The kept DNA is CDR3 alone, 39 bases in frame from the first base. V loses 5 bases at its end and J loses 7 bases; junction bases beyond the gene matches: 7. The sample comes from a study of blood T cell repertoires in COVID-19 (dated by TCRdb to 2020 to 2021). For context, the study as a whole: The collaborator samples originated in the United States, Italy and Spain and spanned the acute and convalescent phases of COVID-19. The material from the prospective study consisted of cDNA or gDNA derived from T cells, B-cell-depleted T cells, or PBMCs. The dataset comprised deeply sampled blood TCRbeta repertoires from subjects exposed to, actively infected with, or recovered from COVID-19. The repertoires were released in a freely available public database intended as a resource for research on the immune response to SARS-CoV-2. The samples were drawn from two sources: the first 160 participants of the ongoing ImmuneRACE study, and 1,200 or so subjects contributed by 6 global collaborators. The sample metadata nearly always contained a de-identified subject ID, COVID-19 status, age in years and sex. Where HLA class I and class II types were available, the types were taken from metadata supplied by the sample provider, not from assay-based typing.

The immunoSEQ Assay, a bias-controlled multiplex PCR, was used to amplify TCRbeta CDR3 regions from genomic DNA. The authors' analysis ran thus. The number of nucleated cells in each sample was estimated from the amplification of reference gene primers within the assay. Sequence reads were collapsed and filtered to measure the absolute abundance of every unique TCRbeta CDR3 rearrangement. Productive Simpson clonality was computed per sample as the square root of Simpson's diversity index over productive rearrangements. TCRdb stores this immuneACCESS table with in-frame sequences only. Part of the clones is absent; in the studies checked, under half of the shortfall reflects unresolved V genes, and no reason is known for the rest. That table furnishes V, J and clone size, whereas the DNA furnished D and trimming. The sample table shows 100,000 to 120,000 clones, and about nine tenths are seen once. The top ten hold over 4% of the sample.

Broad study findings and their caveats: How much clinical and demographic metadata was included differed by source and by participant, and the metadata was provided uncurated.

Whole blood was collected in K2EDTA tubes by collaborating institutions according to the institutions' own protocols. For TCRbeta analysis, collaborators shipped samples as frozen whole blood, isolated PBMCs, or DNA extracted from either of those sample types. The sequenced sample was peripheral blood. The receptor comes from a woman in her forties or fifties with acute or convalescent COVID-19. The sequence is built from TRBV12-3 or TRBV12-4 and TRBJ2-5, with TRBD1 identical over 7 junction bases. At the DNA level, the sequence is TGTGCCAGCAGTCAGACAGGGTCCAGGACCCAGTACTTC. Its product reads: CASSQTGSRTQYF.